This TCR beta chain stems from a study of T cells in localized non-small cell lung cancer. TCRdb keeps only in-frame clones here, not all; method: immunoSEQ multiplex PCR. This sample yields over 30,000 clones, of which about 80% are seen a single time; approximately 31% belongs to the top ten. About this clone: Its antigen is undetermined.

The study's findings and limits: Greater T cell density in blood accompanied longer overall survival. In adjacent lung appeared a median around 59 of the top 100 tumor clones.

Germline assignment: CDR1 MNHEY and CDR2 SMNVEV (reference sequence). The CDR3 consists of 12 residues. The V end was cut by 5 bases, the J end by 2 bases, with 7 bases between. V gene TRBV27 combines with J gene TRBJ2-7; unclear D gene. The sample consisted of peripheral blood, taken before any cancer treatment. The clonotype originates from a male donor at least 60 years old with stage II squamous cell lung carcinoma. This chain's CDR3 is CASSPSPYEQYF. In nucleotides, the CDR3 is TGTGCCAGCAGTCCATCCCCCTACGAGCAGTACTTC.